Below, 28 T cell receptor beta chains from the same sample are listed, as sequenced in a study of response to subunit inactivated influenza vaccine (dated by TCRdb to the late 2010s). Libraries were built with RT-PCR. The instrument given in TCRdb is Illumina HiSeq 2500. Through fastp at Q25 and MiXCR, TCRdb rebuilt clones from the public reads, retaining in-frame beta chains. Each entry is one CDR3 protein sequence, shown with its most common DNA and genes. Within this sample are more than 600,000 distinct CDR3 sequences, with around 20% of them counted one time only. Approximately 11% of the sample comes from the top ten. Sequencing was performed on PBMCs from blood, taken more than 4 days after vaccination. The receptors derive from a man aged 45-60 years who received an inactivated influenza vaccine. Donor details come from another sample of the same person, matched by shared clones.

This clonotype has ten or more counts. The chain is built from TRBV12-3 or TRBV12-4 and TRBJ1-1; D ambiguous. Trimming removed 5 bases at V and 1 base at J, with 8 bases between. There are 13 residues in the CDR3. The chain's CDR3 is CASSRAGNTEAFF. The DNA for the CDR3 is TGTGCCAGCAGTCGAGCAGGGAACACTGAAGCTTTCTTT.

The CDR3 is CASSLEGRSSGNTIYF. Here the CDR3 DNA reads TGCGCCAGCAGCTTGGAAGGCCGCTCCTCTGGAAACACCATATATTTT. The chain couples TRBV5-1 to TRBJ1-3, with D unclear. The CDR3 loop spans 16 amino acids. V gave up 0 bases and J gave up 0 bases, with 10 bases separating them. The germline gives CDR1 SGHRS, CDR2 YFSETQ.

The chain's CDR3 is CASSSLRTSGSLGANVLTF. The CDR3 nucleotides read TGTGCCAGCAGCTCGCTTCGGACTAGCGGGAGTCTTGGGGCCAACGTCCTGACTTTC. The rearrangement uses TRBV11-2 and TRBJ2-6, with 13 bases lining up with TRBD2. The CDR3 has 19 amino acids. Germline CDR1 reads SGHAT; CDR2 reads FQNNGV. J lost 3 bases, V lost 4 bases, and 9 bases had no gene match.

The chain combines TRBV20-1 with TRBJ2-7, with 7 positions matching TRBD1. After removal of 3 bases from V and 5 bases from J, the junction contained 7 bases not matched to a gene. The CDR3 spans 13 residues. CDR1 is DFQATT and CDR2 is SNEGSKA in the germline V gene (reference sequence). The CDR3: CSARTGSLDEQYF. The CDR3 coding sequence is TGCAGTGCTAGGACAGGGTCCCTCGACGAGCAGTACTTC.

This clonotype was counted between two and nine times. The chain couples TRBV5-4 to TRBJ2-7; 7 nucleotides align to TRBD2. The trim removed 1 base at V and 3 bases at J, leaving 7 bases unmatched. CDR1 is SGHNT, CDR2 YYREEE, per germline (reference sequence). This CDR3 comprises 15 residues. CDR3 bases: TGTGCCAGCAGCTTGCTTGGGGGGGGACTCTACGAGCAGTACTTC. This codes for CASSLLGGGLYEQYF.

V and J are TRBV30 and TRBJ2-1; D call uncertain. Trimming removed 0 bases from V and 5 bases from J, with 11 bases in between. The CDR3 has 14 amino acids. Per the germline V gene, CDR1 is GTSNPN and CDR2 is SVGIG (reference sequence). The CDR3 bases are TGTGCCTGGAGTGTACTTCCCATCAACAATGAGCAGTTCTTC. Translating gives CAWSVLPINNEQFF. Drawing the rest from reference TRBV30 and TRBJ2-1, the complete variable domain is SQTIHQWPATLVQPVGSPLSLECTVEGTSNPNLYWYRQAAGRGLQLLFYSVGIGQISSEVPQNLSASRPQDRQFILSSKKLLLSDSGFYLCAWSVLPINNEQFFGPGTRLTVL.

This clonotype was seen repeatedly, ten times or more. V and J are TRBV29-1 and TRBJ2-2, with 8 bases aligning to TRBD1. Germline V CDR1 and CDR2: SQVTM, ANQGSEA. The V gene end was trimmed by 6 bases and the J gene end by 0 bases; junction bases not matched to a gene: 6. The CDR3 is 15 amino acids. CDR3 DNA: TGCAGCGTGGAAACAGGGGGTACGAACACCGGGGAGCTGTTTTTT. It specifies CSVETGGTNTGELFF.

V usage is TRBV12-3 or TRBV12-4 and J usage is TRBJ2-5; D possibly matches TRBD1 or TRBD2 (6 bases each). The CDR3 length is 16 residues. V lost 3 bases, J lost 2 bases, and 16 bases lay in between. This CDR3 is CASSLGGTPPQETQYF. The CDR3 nucleotides are TGTGCCAGCAGTTTGGGCGGGACACCTCCGCAAGAGACCCAGTACTTC.

V usage is TRBV27 and J usage is TRBJ2-1, with 8 bases lining up with TRBD1. This CDR3 is 13 amino acids long. Trimming at V came to 5 bases and at J to 8 bases, leaving 5 bases not matched to a gene. Germline CDR1 is MNHEY and CDR2 is SMNVEV (reference sequence). In DNA, the CDR3 is TGTGCCAGCAGTAGGACAGGGCTCGATGAGCAGTTCTTC. Protein: CASSRTGLDEQFF.

The chain recombines TRBV5-1 with TRBJ2-5; 8 bases match TRBD1. The CDR3 contains 15 residues. V dropped 3 bases and J dropped 0; count of bases not matched to a gene: 4. CDR1 is SGHRS, CDR2 YFSETQ, per germline. CDR3 nucleotide sequence: TGCGCCAGCAGCTCAGGGGACAGGTACCAAGAGACCCAGTACTTC. Amino acids: CASSSGDRYQETQYF.

This clonotype turned up a few times. This chain uses TRBV20-1 with TRBJ1-1; D might be TRBD1 (5 bases). The CDR3 sequence is 13 residues long. Per germline, CDR1 DFQATT and CDR2 SNEGSKA (reference sequence). Trimming cost V 3 bases and J 4 bases, with 12 bases left between them. In nucleotides, the CDR3 is TGCAGTGCTAGGGGGACCTTGGGCACTGAAGCTTTCTTT. This gives the protein CSARGTLGTEAFF.

A few counts support this clonotype. This sequence joins TRBV29-1 and TRBJ2-2; no clear D. V was clipped by 4 bases and J by 1 base, with 16 bases between them. CDR3 length: 16 residues. Germline CDR1 SQVTM, CDR2 ANQGSEA. The CDR3 bases are TGCAGCGTTGCGGCATGGTCTTACCAGAACACCGGGGAGCTGTTTTTT. Translating gives CSVAAWSYQNTGELFF.

The DNA of the CDR3 is TGTGCCAGCAGCCATCTCTCGTCGGGAAGACGAAATGAGCAGTTCTTC. Translated: CASSHLSSGRRNEQFF. The V and J genes are TRBV4-2 and TRBJ2-1; D is possibly TRBD2 (5 bases). Germline CDR1 LGHNA, CDR2 YNFKEQ. V was clipped by 3 bases and J by 7 bases, with 19 bases between them. This CDR3 contains 16 residues.

The chain combines TRBV7-9 with TRBJ1-1; TRBD1 is a possible D gene (5 bases). With 0 bases removed from V and 3 bases from J, the gap between germline ends came to 11 bases. This CDR3 has 15 residues. The V gene's germline CDR1 is SEHNR and CDR2 FQNEAQ (reference sequence). DNA for the CDR3: TGTGCCAGCAGCTTAGCCGGGGCGTTTGACACTGAAGCTTTCTTT. Translation gives CASSLAGAFDTEAFF.

This clonotype was seen repeatedly, ten times or more. The chain joins TRBV10-3 to TRBJ1-2, with D tentatively TRBD1 (5 bases). The CDR3 length is 13 residues. V lost 10 bases and J lost 4, with 16 bases in between. Germline CDR1 reads ENHRY; CDR2 reads SYGVKD. The CDR3 region is CASSWDPLYGYTF. CDR3 in DNA: TGTGCCAGCTCATGGGACCCCCTCTATGGCTACACCTTC.

The DNA of the CDR3 is TGTGCCAGCAGTCCCCTGTGGGCGGGAGACGATGCAGAGACCCAGTACTTC. This gives the protein CASSPLWAGDDAETQYF. The V gene is TRBV27, the J gene TRBJ2-5, with 7 bases lining up with TRBD2. The trim removed 5 bases at V and 4 bases at J, leaving 16 bases unmatched. Germline CDR1 and CDR2: MNHEY and SMNVEV (reference sequence). This CDR3 has 17 residues.

The chain recombines TRBV15 with TRBJ2-5, with 11 bases fitting TRBD1. The CDR3 spans 15 residues. Per germline, CDR1 LNHNV and CDR2 YYDKDF (reference sequence). The ends lost 2 bases at V and 4 bases at J; junction bases unmatched: 3. CDR3 amino acids: CATSRRTGGGETQYF. The CDR3 region has the DNA TGTGCCACCAGCAGACGGACAGGGGGCGGAGAGACCCAGTACTTC.

This chain joins TRBV29-1 and TRBJ2-4, with 13 bases identical to TRBD2. Looked up from germline, CDR1 is SQVTM and CDR2 is ANQGSEA. This CDR3 has 16 amino acids. The V segment lost 7 bases and the J segment 5 bases; nucleotides outside the gene matches: 11. The CDR3 sequence is CSGIRTSGSSQNIQYF. CDR3 nucleotides: TGCAGCGGCATTAGGACTAGCGGGAGTAGTCAAAACATTCAGTACTTC.

This clonotype was seen a few times. The V gene is TRBV4-2, the J gene TRBJ2-7; TRBD1 aligns across 7 bases. Losses at the gene ends were 4 bases for V and 2 bases for J; bases not matched to a gene: 8. CDR3 length: 15 amino acids. CDR1 is LGHNA and CDR2 is YNFKEQ in the germline V gene. CDR3 in DNA: TGTGCCAGCAGCCCGACAGGGAGTGAGGCCTACGAGCAGTACTTC. Translating gives CASSPTGSEAYEQYF.

The sample holds a few counts of this clonotype. The gene calls are TRBV4-3 and TRBJ1-2; 7 nucleotides line up with TRBD1. J lost 3 bases, V lost 6 bases, and 10 bases had no gene match. Germline CDR1 LGHNA, CDR2 YSLEER. The CDR3 runs to 15 residues. The chain's CDR3 is CASRDGGGADYGYTF. The CDR3 coding sequence is TGCGCCAGCAGGGATGGAGGGGGCGCGGACTATGGCTACACCTTC.

The J gene is TRBJ2-3, the V gene TRBV20-1; D call uncertain. The germline V gene encodes CDR1 DFQATT and CDR2 SNEGSKA (reference sequence). CDR3 length: 16 residues. The V end lost 0 bases, the J end lost 0 bases, and 13 bases lay between the germline ends. CDR3 nucleotides: TGCAGTGCTAGAGAATACACCCGCCCAAGCACAGATACGCAGTATTTT. The encoded protein is CSAREYTRPSTDTQYF.

The rearrangement joins TRBV4-3 to TRBJ2-3; D may be TRBD1 (5 bases). This CDR3 spans 17 amino acids. V was pared by 0 bases and J by 3 bases, with 16 bases between. From germline, CDR1 is LGHNA and CDR2 YSLEER. As DNA, the CDR3 is TGCGCCAGCAGCCAAGATGTTACTGGGGCGGCTACAGATACGCAGTATTTT. It yields the protein CASSQDVTGAATDTQYF.

Turning to this clonotype: The junction departs from germline at one end; a sequencing error may be responsible. The V call is TRBV5-1, the J call TRBJ2-5; TRBD2 matches at 7 bases. This CDR3 is built from 14 residues. In germline, CDR1 is SGHRS, CDR2 YFSETQ. CDR3 loop: CVSSLSGIQETQYF. The CDR3 DNA reads as TGCGTCAGCAGCTTAAGCGGGATCCAAGAGACCCAGTACTTC. Together with reference TRBV5-1 and TRBJ2-5, the CDR3 gives the full variable domain: KAGVTQTPRYLIKTRGQQVTLSCSPISGHRSVSWYQQTPGQGLQFLFEYFSETQRNKGNFPGRFSGRQFSNSRSEMNVSTLELGDSALYLCVSSLSGIQETQYFGPGTRLLVL.

For this clonotype: The junction and the germline gene differ at one end; a read error may be behind it. V gene TRBV10-1 combines with J gene TRBJ1-5; possibly TRBD1 for D (5 bases). The CDR3 has 15 residues. From germline, CDR1 is WNHNN and CDR2 SYGVQD (reference sequence). The CDR3 DNA sequence: TGCGCCAGCAGAGAGTCGGGGGAGGGCGATCAGCCCCAGCATTTT. This translates into CASRESGEGDQPQHF.

This clonotype has a handful of counts. The rearrangement links TRBV6-5 to TRBJ2-1, with 9 bases matching TRBD2. V lost 2 bases and J lost 6; bases outside the gene matches: 5. CDR3 length: 15 amino acids. CDR1 and CDR2 (germline): MNHEY, SVGAGI. Here the CDR3 reads CASSYIAGASNEQFF. DNA of the CDR3: TGTGCCAGCAGTTACATAGCGGGAGCATCCAATGAGCAGTTCTTC.

This clonotype was recorded many times. The V gene is TRBV15, the J gene TRBJ2-1; 8 bases fit TRBD2. CDR1 is LNHNV and CDR2 is YYDKDF in the germline V gene (reference sequence). The V segment lost 0 bases and the J segment 3 bases; nucleotides outside the gene matches: 7. The CDR3 totals 17 residues. CDR3 amino acids: CATSRDLSGMGYNEQFF. DNA of the CDR3: TGTGCCACCAGCAGAGATCTTAGCGGGATGGGCTACAATGAGCAGTTCTTC. Looking up the rest from reference TRBV15 and TRBJ2-1 gives the full variable domain: DAMVIQNPRYQVTQFGKPVTLSCSQTLNHNVMYWYQQKSSQAPKLLFHYYDKDFNNEADTPDNFQSRRPNTSFCFLDIRSPGLGDTAMYLCATSRDLSGMGYNEQFFGPGTRLTVL.

This clonotype came up once. The rearrangement links TRBV20-1 to TRBJ2-1; D perhaps matches TRBD2 (5 bases). The CDR3 consists of 13 residues. Germline V gene sequence: CDR1 DFQATT, CDR2 SNEGSKA (reference sequence). With 5 bases removed from V and 2 bases from J, the gap between germline ends came to 10 bases. The CDR3 loop is CSADRGTYNEQFF. CDR3 nucleotide sequence: TGCAGTGCTGACCGGGGAACCTACAATGAGCAGTTCTTC.

This clonotype was recorded at least ten times. This chain links TRBV29-1 with TRBJ2-3; no definite D call. The germline V gene has CDR1 SQVTM and CDR2 ANQGSEA. The CDR3 spans 14 residues. With 1 base removed from V and 0 bases from J, the gap between germline ends came to 8 bases. The CDR3 protein is CSVEGITSTDTQYF. CDR3 nucleotide sequence: TGCAGCGTTGAAGGAATAACTAGCACAGATACGCAGTATTTT.